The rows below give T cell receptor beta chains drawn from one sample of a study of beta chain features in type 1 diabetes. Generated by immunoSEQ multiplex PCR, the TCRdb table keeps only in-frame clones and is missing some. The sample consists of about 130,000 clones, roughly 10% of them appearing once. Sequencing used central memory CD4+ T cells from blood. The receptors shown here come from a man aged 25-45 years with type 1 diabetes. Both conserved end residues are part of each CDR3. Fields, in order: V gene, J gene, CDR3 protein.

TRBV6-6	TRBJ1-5	CASSFGGAGNQPQHF
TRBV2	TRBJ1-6	CASSASASYNSPLHF
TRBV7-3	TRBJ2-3	CASSSRPGVKTDTQYF
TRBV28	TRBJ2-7	CASSETRQGYYEQYF
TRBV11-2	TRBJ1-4	CASSFGGYSEKLFF
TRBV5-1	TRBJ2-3	CASNRIPGTGTDTQYF
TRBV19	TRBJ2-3	CASSARQLTDTQYF
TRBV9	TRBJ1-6	CASSGTVPYNSPLHF
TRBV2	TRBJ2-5	CASKGEGETQYF
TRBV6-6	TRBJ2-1	CASSDRAEDEQFF
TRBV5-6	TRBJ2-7	CASSGSVTGGYEQYF
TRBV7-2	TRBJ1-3	CASSLGGGTGNTIYF
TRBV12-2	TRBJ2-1	CASRLPITHRAEQFF
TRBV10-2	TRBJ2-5	CAIRGAGIQETQYF
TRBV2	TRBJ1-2	CASSGQGYGYTF
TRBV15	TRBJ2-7	CATSRGIGVTYEQYF
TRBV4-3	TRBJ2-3	CASSQAPAGGRDTQYF
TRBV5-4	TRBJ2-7	CASSFQNSYEQYF
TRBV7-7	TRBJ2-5	CASSSRTGGETQYF
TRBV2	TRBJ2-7	CASKRGLGEQYF
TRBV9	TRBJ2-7	CASSAKNSGGLAGHEQYF
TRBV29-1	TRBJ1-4	CSVAWDKAEKLFF
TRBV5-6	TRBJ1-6	CASSIGQGGYSSPLHF
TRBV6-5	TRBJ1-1	CASSYSRTGDTEAFF
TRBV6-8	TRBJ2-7	CASSYWWLALSYEQYF
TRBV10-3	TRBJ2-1	CATRDRVGGNEQFF
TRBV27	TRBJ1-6	CASRTGTAVLSPLHF
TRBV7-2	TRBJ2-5	CASSLGQGQTQYF
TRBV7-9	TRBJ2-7	CASGGQYEQYF
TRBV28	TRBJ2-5	CASKTGREKTQYF
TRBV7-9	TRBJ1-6	CASSSQGDSPLHF
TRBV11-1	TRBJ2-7	CASSLRLAGYEQYF
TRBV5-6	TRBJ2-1	CASSRTSGAREQFF